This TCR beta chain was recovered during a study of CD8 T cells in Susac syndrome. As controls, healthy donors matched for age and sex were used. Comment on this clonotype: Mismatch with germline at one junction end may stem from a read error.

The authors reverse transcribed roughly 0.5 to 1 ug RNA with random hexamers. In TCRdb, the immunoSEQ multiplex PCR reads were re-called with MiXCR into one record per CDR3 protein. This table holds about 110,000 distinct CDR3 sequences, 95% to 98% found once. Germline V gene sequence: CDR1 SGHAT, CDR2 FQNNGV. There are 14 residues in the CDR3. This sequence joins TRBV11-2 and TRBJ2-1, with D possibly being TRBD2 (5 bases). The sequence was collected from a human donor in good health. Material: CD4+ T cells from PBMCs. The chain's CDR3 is CASSLASPDNQQFF. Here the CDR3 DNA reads TGTGCCAGCAGCTTAGCTAGCCCAGACAATCAGCAGTTCTTC. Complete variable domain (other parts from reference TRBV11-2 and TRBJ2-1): EAGVAQSPRYKIIEKRQSVAFWCNPISGHATLYWYQQILGQGPKLLIQFQNNGVVDDSQLPKDRFSAERLKGVDSTLKIQPAKLEDSAVYLCASSLASPDNQQFFGPGTRLTVL.